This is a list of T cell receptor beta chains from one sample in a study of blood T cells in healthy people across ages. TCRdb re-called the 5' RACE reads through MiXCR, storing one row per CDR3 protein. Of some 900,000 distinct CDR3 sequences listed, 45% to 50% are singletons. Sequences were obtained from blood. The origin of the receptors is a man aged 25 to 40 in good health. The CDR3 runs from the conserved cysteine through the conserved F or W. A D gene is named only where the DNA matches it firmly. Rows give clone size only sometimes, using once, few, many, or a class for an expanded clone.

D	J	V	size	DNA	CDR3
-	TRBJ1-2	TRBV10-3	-	TGTGCCATCAGTGAGCAGGCAGCTAACTATGGCTACACCTTC	CAISEQAANYGYTF
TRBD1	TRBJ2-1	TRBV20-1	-	TGCAGTTCCGACCGGGACAGGGGGGGGTTAAACAATGAGCAGTTCTTC	CSSDRDRGGLNNEQFF
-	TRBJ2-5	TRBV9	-	TGTGCCAGCAGCGTAGCCGGGACACAAGAAGAGACCCAGTACTTC	CASSVAGTQEETQYF
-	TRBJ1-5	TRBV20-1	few	TGCAGTGCTAGTGGCAGGGCCAATCAGCCCCAGCATTTT	CSASGRANQPQHF
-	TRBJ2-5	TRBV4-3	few	TGCGCCAGCAGCCAACGTAACGGAGAGACCCAGTACTTC	CASSQRNGETQYF
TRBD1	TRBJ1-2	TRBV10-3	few	TGTGCCATCAATAACGGACAGGGTCGCTACACCTTC	CAINNGQGRYTF
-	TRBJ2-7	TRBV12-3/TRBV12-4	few	TGTGCCAGCAGTTTGGGGGGTAGAGACTACGAGCAGTACTTC	CASSLGGRDYEQYF
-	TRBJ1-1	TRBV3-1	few	TGTGCCAGCATAGGGGGAACAGCTGAAGCTTTCTTT	CASIGGTAEAFF
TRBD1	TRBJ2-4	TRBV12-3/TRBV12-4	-	TGTGCCAGCATGGGCGGGACAGGGGTGCGAGAGCAGTACTTC	CASMGGTGVREQYF
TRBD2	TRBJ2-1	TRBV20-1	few	TGCAGTGCTGGGGGACTAGCGGGGGGGCCTTTCGATGAGCAGTTCTTC	CSAGGLAGGPFDEQFF
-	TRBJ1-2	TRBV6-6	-	TGTGCCAGCAGGAGCGGGTCTGAATATGGCTACACCTTC	CASRSGSEYGYTF
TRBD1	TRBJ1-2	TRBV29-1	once	TGCAGCGTTGACGGACAGGGCCCCCTTAACTATGGCTACACCTTC	CSVDGQGPLNYGYTF
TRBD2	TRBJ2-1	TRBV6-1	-	TGTGCCAGCAGGGATTTGACTAGCGGGGGGGCCAAGGTTCAGTTCTTC	CASRDLTSGGAKVQFF
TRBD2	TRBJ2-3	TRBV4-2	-	TGTGCAACCCGCGGGGGGACCCTAGATACGCAGTATTTT	CATRGGTLDTQYF
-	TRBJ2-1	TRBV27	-	TGTGCCAGCAGTTCGACAGTCGACAACTACAATGAGCAGTTCTTC	CASSSTVDNYNEQFF
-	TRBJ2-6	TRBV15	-	TGTGCCACCAGCACGGACAGCGCCTCTGGGGCCAACGTCCTGACTTTC	CATSTDSASGANVLTF
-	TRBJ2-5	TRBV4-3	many	TGCGCCAGCAGCCAAGATCGTGACGGGGCGGAGACCCAGTACTTC	CASSQDRDGAETQYF